These T cell receptor beta chains were read from a single sample in a study of blood T cell repertoires in COVID-19. Assay used: immunoSEQ multiplex PCR; TCRdb lists only in-frame clones, some missing. The sample has 32,000 or so clones, 87% seen once; the top ten hold around 2%. Sequencing was carried out using peripheral blood. All receptors come from a man aged 45-60 years with active or convalescent COVID-19. The CDR3 runs from the conserved cysteine through the conserved F or W. The order of the fields is V gene, J gene, clone size, D gene, CDR3 DNA, CDR3 protein. The D gene is left open where the match is weak. Not every row has a clone size; where given, it reads once, few, many or a size class.

v_gene: TRBV11-2; j_gene: TRBJ2-7; abundance: once; d_gene: -; CDR3nt: TGTGCCAGCAGCTTAGGTCACAGCAGCCGCGAGCAGTACTTC; CDR3aa: CASSLGHSSREQYF
v_gene: TRBV5-1; j_gene: TRBJ2-2; abundance: few; d_gene: -; CDR3nt: TGCGCCAGCAGCTCAACTAGTAACACCGGGGAGCTGTTTTTT; CDR3aa: CASSSTSNTGELFF
v_gene: TRBV5-4; j_gene: TRBJ2-3; abundance: -; d_gene: -; CDR3nt: TGTGCCAGCAGCCCAGGTTTTGGCACAGATACGCAGTATTTT; CDR3aa: CASSPGFGTDTQYF
v_gene: TRBV7-2; j_gene: TRBJ2-2; abundance: -; d_gene: TRBD1; CDR3nt: TGTGCCAGCAGCTTTAGACAGGGACCCCCGGCCGGGGAGCTGTTTTTT; CDR3aa: CASSFRQGPPAGELFF
v_gene: TRBV27; j_gene: TRBJ2-7; abundance: -; d_gene: TRBD2; CDR3nt: TGTGCCAGCAGTATTCTGCCCGGGACTAGATCCTACGAGCAGTACTTC; CDR3aa: CASSILPGTRSYEQYF
v_gene: TRBV7-2; j_gene: TRBJ1-3; abundance: -; d_gene: -; CDR3nt: TGTGCCAGCAGCTTCCCGACAGGCTCTGGAAACACCATATATTTT; CDR3aa: CASSFPTGSGNTIYF
v_gene: TRBV10-2; j_gene: TRBJ2-1; abundance: -; d_gene: TRBD2; CDR3nt: TGCGCCAGCAGCCCCGGGGGGGGAATTTACAATGAGCAGTTCTTC; CDR3aa: CASSPGGGIYNEQFF
v_gene: TRBV27; j_gene: TRBJ2-3; abundance: -; d_gene: TRBD2; CDR3nt: TGTGCCAGCAGTTTGGGACTAGCGGCTATTAGCACAGATACGCAGTATTTT; CDR3aa: CASSLGLAAISTDTQYF
v_gene: TRBV10-2; j_gene: TRBJ2-3; abundance: once; d_gene: -; CDR3nt: TGCGCCAGCAGGACACGAGATGAATTGGAACCAGATACGCAGTATTTT; CDR3aa: CASRTRDELEPDTQYF
v_gene: TRBV6-4; j_gene: TRBJ1-6; abundance: -; d_gene: -; CDR3nt: TGTGCCAGCAGTACGAGGGTAGGTTTACGATCACCCCTCCACTTT; CDR3aa: CASSTRVGLRSPLHF
v_gene: TRBV27; j_gene: TRBJ1-2; abundance: few; d_gene: TRBD1; CDR3nt: TGTGCCAGCAGTGCCCGACAGGGGAGCGGCTATGGCTACACCTTC; CDR3aa: CASSARQGSGYGYTF
v_gene: TRBV9; j_gene: TRBJ2-5; abundance: -; d_gene: TRBD1; CDR3nt: TGTGCCAGCAGCCCGGGACAGTACCAAGAGACCCAGTACTTC; CDR3aa: CASSPGQYQETQYF
v_gene: TRBV10-3; j_gene: TRBJ2-7; abundance: few; d_gene: TRBD2; CDR3nt: TGTGCCATCAGTGGGCCTAGCGGGAGGCGTTCGTCCTCCTACGAGCAGTACTTC; CDR3aa: CAISGPSGRRSSSYEQYF
v_gene: TRBV5-1; j_gene: TRBJ2-7; abundance: once; d_gene: TRBD2; CDR3nt: TGCGCCAGCAGCTTGGGACTAGCGGGAACCTACGAGCAGTACTTC; CDR3aa: CASSLGLAGTYEQYF
v_gene: TRBV21-1; j_gene: TRBJ2-2; abundance: once; d_gene: -; CDR3nt: TGTGCCAGCACCGACAGGGGGGGAACCGGGGAGCTGTTTTTT; CDR3aa: CASTDRGGTGELFF
v_gene: TRBV10-3; j_gene: TRBJ1-5; abundance: -; d_gene: -; CDR3nt: TGTGCCATCAGGCCAGCGCTCAATCAGCCCCAGCATTTT; CDR3aa: CAIRPALNQPQHF
v_gene: TRBV2; j_gene: TRBJ1-1; abundance: -; d_gene: -; CDR3nt: TGTGCCAGCAGTGAAGCCCCCGTTTGGCCTGAAGCTTTCTTT; CDR3aa: CASSEAPVWPEAFF
v_gene: TRBV6-5; j_gene: TRBJ1-5; abundance: -; d_gene: -; CDR3nt: TGTGCCAGCAGTCCCGCTGGTAGCCACCAGCCCCAGCATTTT; CDR3aa: CASSPAGSHQPQHF
v_gene: TRBV18; j_gene: TRBJ1-5; abundance: once; d_gene: -; CDR3nt: TGTGCCAGCTCACCAGCCGGGGGATATAGCAATCAGCCCCAGCATTTT; CDR3aa: CASSPAGGYSNQPQHF
v_gene: TRBV11-1; j_gene: TRBJ2-5; abundance: -; d_gene: -; CDR3nt: TGTGCCAGCAGCTTTAACAGTAAAGAGACCCAGTACTTC; CDR3aa: CASSFNSKETQYF
v_gene: TRBV27; j_gene: TRBJ1-4; abundance: -; d_gene: -; CDR3nt: TGTGCCAGCAGTTTAAAGGCAGGGGTTGAAAAACTGTTTTTT; CDR3aa: CASSLKAGVEKLFF
v_gene: TRBV11-2; j_gene: TRBJ2-3; abundance: -; d_gene: -; CDR3nt: TGTGCCAGCAGCTTAGATCTTCCTAGCCCGCCACTCACAGATACGCAGTATTTT; CDR3aa: CASSLDLPSPPLTDTQYF
v_gene: TRBV30; j_gene: TRBJ2-4; abundance: -; d_gene: -; CDR3nt: TGTGCCTGGAGTGGTACAGGGCCCATAGCCAAAAACATTCAGTACTTC; CDR3aa: CAWSGTGPIAKNIQYF
v_gene: TRBV14; j_gene: TRBJ2-2; abundance: -; d_gene: -; CDR3nt: TGTGCCAGCAGCCCGACAGGCTACGCGAACACCGGGGAGCTGTTTTTT; CDR3aa: CASSPTGYANTGELFF
v_gene: TRBV29-1; j_gene: TRBJ2-7; abundance: -; d_gene: -; CDR3nt: TGCAGCGTTGTCCGTACAGGGACCTACGAGCAGTACTTC; CDR3aa: CSVVRTGTYEQYF
v_gene: TRBV7-2; j_gene: TRBJ1-3; abundance: few; d_gene: TRBD1; CDR3nt: TGTGCCAGCAGCTTAAGAGGGGGCGACCGGAGGACCATATATTTT; CDR3aa: CASSLRGGDRRTIYF
v_gene: TRBV2; j_gene: TRBJ2-3; abundance: -; d_gene: TRBD1; CDR3nt: TGTGCCAGCAGCCGACAGGGACCAGATACGCAGTATTTT; CDR3aa: CASSRQGPDTQYF
v_gene: TRBV6-1; j_gene: TRBJ2-7; abundance: once; d_gene: TRBD1; CDR3nt: TGTGCCAGCAGTGAGACGGGACAGGCGGCCTACGAGCAGTACTTC; CDR3aa: CASSETGQAAYEQYF
v_gene: TRBV10-2; j_gene: TRBJ1-1; abundance: -; d_gene: -; CDR3nt: TGCGCCAGCAGGCAGGGGCCGTCGAACACTGAAGCTTTCTTT; CDR3aa: CASRQGPSNTEAFF
v_gene: TRBV11-2; j_gene: TRBJ2-7; abundance: -; d_gene: TRBD2; CDR3nt: TGTGCCAGCAGCTTACTAGCGGGGGGCTACGAGCAGTACTTC; CDR3aa: CASSLLAGGYEQYF
v_gene: TRBV24-1; j_gene: TRBJ2-6; abundance: -; d_gene: -; CDR3nt: TGTGCCACCAGTGACCCCCAGGGGACTGGGGCCAACGTCCTGACTTTC; CDR3aa: CATSDPQGTGANVLTF
v_gene: TRBV11-2; j_gene: TRBJ1-1; abundance: -; d_gene: -; CDR3nt: TGTGCCAGCAGCTTTACGTGGGGGGGTGAAGGGACTGAAGCTTTCTTT; CDR3aa: CASSFTWGGEGTEAFF
v_gene: TRBV18; j_gene: TRBJ2-1; abundance: once; d_gene: TRBD2; CDR3nt: TGTGCCAGCTCACCCTCGCTAGCGGGAGGGTGGAATGAGCAGTTCTTC; CDR3aa: CASSPSLAGGWNEQFF
v_gene: TRBV4-3; j_gene: TRBJ1-6; abundance: -; d_gene: TRBD1; CDR3nt: TGCGCCAGCAGCCAAGATCAGACAGGGACTTCACCCCTCCACTTT; CDR3aa: CASSQDQTGTSPLHF
v_gene: TRBV28; j_gene: TRBJ1-4; abundance: -; d_gene: -; CDR3nt: TGTGCCGGGGGCCGAAATGAAAAACTGTTTTTT; CDR3aa: CAGGRNEKLFF
v_gene: TRBV28; j_gene: TRBJ2-3; abundance: -; d_gene: -; CDR3nt: TGTGCCAGCAGTTCCCTCAGTAGCGTCACAGATACGCAGTATTTT; CDR3aa: CASSSLSSVTDTQYF
v_gene: TRBV7-2; j_gene: TRBJ2-5; abundance: -; d_gene: TRBD1; CDR3nt: TGTGCCAGCAGCTTCCCGGGACAGCAGACCCAGTACTTC; CDR3aa: CASSFPGQQTQYF
v_gene: TRBV19; j_gene: TRBJ2-2; abundance: -; d_gene: TRBD1; CDR3nt: TGTGCCAGTAACTACAGGGGCGGGAACACCGGGGAGCTGTTTTTT; CDR3aa: CASNYRGGNTGELFF
v_gene: TRBV11-2; j_gene: TRBJ1-3; abundance: -; d_gene: -; CDR3nt: TGTGCCAGCAGCTTGGGAGGGAACACCATATATTTT; CDR3aa: CASSLGGNTIYF
v_gene: TRBV29-1; j_gene: TRBJ2-7; abundance: -; d_gene: TRBD2; CDR3nt: TGCAGCGTTAAAGCGGGAGGGCCTTACGAGCAGTACTTC; CDR3aa: CSVKAGGPYEQYF
v_gene: TRBV27; j_gene: TRBJ1-4; abundance: -; d_gene: -; CDR3nt: TGTGCCAGCAGTTTTTGGGGGGGCATACGCGAAAAACTGTTTTTT; CDR3aa: CASSFWGGIREKLFF
v_gene: TRBV9; j_gene: TRBJ2-2; abundance: -; d_gene: TRBD1; CDR3nt: TGTGCCAGCAGCGTAGCGGGGACAGGGAGTAAGGAGCTGTTTTTT; CDR3aa: CASSVAGTGSKELFF
v_gene: TRBV6-2/TRBV6-3; j_gene: TRBJ2-1; abundance: -; d_gene: TRBD2; CDR3nt: TGTGCCAGCAGCAATCCCGGGACTAGCGACGACAATGAGCAGTTCTTC; CDR3aa: CASSNPGTSDDNEQFF
v_gene: TRBV25-1; j_gene: TRBJ2-5; abundance: -; d_gene: -; CDR3nt: TGTGCCAGCAGTGAAAAGGAGGGAAGGACGGGTTCAGAGACCCAGTACTTC; CDR3aa: CASSEKEGRTGSETQYF
v_gene: TRBV28; j_gene: TRBJ2-1; abundance: -; d_gene: TRBD2; CDR3nt: TGTGCCAGCAGTGGGACTAGCCCCAAAGATTACAATGAGCAGTTCTTC; CDR3aa: CASSGTSPKDYNEQFF
v_gene: TRBV11-2; j_gene: TRBJ2-2; abundance: -; d_gene: -; CDR3nt: TGTGCCAGCAGCTTAGGGGCGGGTACCGGGGAGCTGTTTTTT; CDR3aa: CASSLGAGTGELFF
v_gene: TRBV6-5; j_gene: TRBJ1-4; abundance: once; d_gene: TRBD1; CDR3nt: TGTGCCAGCAGCCGGACAGGAGAGGGGGAAAAACTGTTTTTT; CDR3aa: CASSRTGEGEKLFF
v_gene: TRBV4-3; j_gene: TRBJ2-7; abundance: -; d_gene: TRBD2; CDR3nt: TGCGCCAGCAGCCAAGATTGGGGGACTAGCGGCACCTACGAGCAGTACTTC; CDR3aa: CASSQDWGTSGTYEQYF
v_gene: TRBV25-1; j_gene: TRBJ1-6; abundance: -; d_gene: -; CDR3nt: TGTGCCAGCAGTGCGCGGGGATCTAATTCACCCCTCCACTTT; CDR3aa: CASSARGSNSPLHF
v_gene: TRBV24-1; j_gene: TRBJ1-2; abundance: -; d_gene: -; CDR3nt: TGTGCCACCAGTGATACAGGGTACGGCTACACCTTC; CDR3aa: CATSDTGYGYTF
v_gene: TRBV11-2; j_gene: TRBJ2-2; abundance: -; d_gene: -; CDR3nt: TGTGCCAGCAGCTTCAGGCGAACCTCGAACACCGGGGAGCTGTTTTTT; CDR3aa: CASSFRRTSNTGELFF
v_gene: TRBV18; j_gene: TRBJ2-5; abundance: -; d_gene: TRBD1; CDR3nt: TGTGCCAGCTCACGTGCAACAGGGGAAGAGACCCAGTACTTC; CDR3aa: CASSRATGEETQYF
v_gene: TRBV9; j_gene: TRBJ2-3; abundance: -; d_gene: -; CDR3nt: TGTGCCAGCAGCGTATTTAGCGGAAACACAGATACGCAGTATTTT; CDR3aa: CASSVFSGNTDTQYF
v_gene: TRBV6-5; j_gene: TRBJ2-3; abundance: -; d_gene: -; CDR3nt: TGTGCCAGCAGGAGCGGTCCCGACACAGATACGCAGTATTTT; CDR3aa: CASRSGPDTDTQYF
v_gene: TRBV24-1; j_gene: TRBJ2-1; abundance: -; d_gene: TRBD2; CDR3nt: TGTGCCACCAGTGGTCCAGCGGGAGGGGACTACAATGAGCAGTTCTTC; CDR3aa: CATSGPAGGDYNEQFF
v_gene: TRBV18; j_gene: TRBJ2-3; abundance: -; d_gene: -; CDR3nt: TGTGCCAGCCGGGTGGGGCGGAGCACAGATACGCAGTATTTT; CDR3aa: CASRVGRSTDTQYF
v_gene: TRBV2; j_gene: TRBJ2-5; abundance: -; d_gene: -; CDR3nt: TGTGCCAGCAACCCCGAGGGACTTCAAGAGACCCAGTACTTC; CDR3aa: CASNPEGLQETQYF
v_gene: TRBV5-4; j_gene: TRBJ2-1; abundance: -; d_gene: TRBD2; CDR3nt: TGTGCCAGCAGCCCTAGTAGCGGGAGGGCCGAATCGTACAATGAGCAGTTCTTC; CDR3aa: CASSPSSGRAESYNEQFF